Below, 14 T cell receptor beta chains from the same sample are listed, as sequenced in a study of blood T cell repertoires in COVID-19. Method: immunoSEQ multiplex PCR; TCRdb's copy keeps in-frame clones and lacks some. The data contain fewer than 450,000 clones, nearly 90% of them singletons. What was sequenced was PBMCs or T cells enriched from blood (not recorded which). Every receptor here comes from a woman aged 40 to 49 with acute COVID-19.

This chain uses TRBV15 with TRBJ2-7, with D unclear. The CDR3 length is 14 residues. Germline V gene data show CDR1 as LNHNV and CDR2 as YYDKDF (reference sequence). The ends were cut back, 1 base at V and 0 bases at J, with 7 bases in the middle. CDR3 loop: CATSRVISSYEQYF. DNA of the CDR3: TGTGCCACCAGCAGAGTGATCAGCTCCTACGAGCAGTACTTC. Variable domain in full (rest from reference TRBV15 and TRBJ2-7): DAMVIQNPRYQVTQFGKPVTLSCSQTLNHNVMYWYQQKSSQAPKLLFHYYDKDFNNEADTPDNFQSRRPNTSFCFLDIRSPGLGDTAMYLCATSRVISSYEQYFGPGTRLTVT.

CDR3 sequence reads: CASSPGTEGYTF. CDR3 nucleotides: TGTGCCAGCTCACCCGGGACAGAGGGCTACACCTTC. This sequence joins TRBV18 and TRBJ1-2; 7 bases align to TRBD1. CDR1 KGHSH and CDR2 LQKENI come from the germline V gene. With 3 bases clipped from V and 8 bases from J, the junction kept 3 bases outside the gene matches. The CDR3 spans 12 residues. The complete variable domain, with remaining parts taken from reference TRBV18 and TRBJ1-2, reads NAGVMQNPRHLVRRRGQEARLRCSPMKGHSHVYWYRQLPEEGLKFMVYLQKENIIDESGMPKERFSAEFPKEGPSILRIQQVVRGDSAAYFCASSPGTEGYTFGSGTRLTVV.

This sequence joins TRBV25-1 and TRBJ2-2; D may be TRBD1 (6 bases). The V end was cut by 1 base, the J end by 0 bases, with 9 bases between. Germline V gives CDR1 MGHDK, CDR2 SYGVNS. The CDR3 sequence is 16 residues long. CDR3 loop: CASSESDRPNTGELFF. CDR3 DNA: TGTGCCAGCAGTGAATCGGACAGACCGAACACCGGGGAGCTGTTTTTT.

The rearrangement joins TRBV25-1 to TRBJ2-7; tentative D call: TRBD2 (5 bases). This CDR3 region has 16 residues. V lost 3 bases and J 5 bases, leaving 20 bases between the germline ends. Germline V gives CDR1 MGHDK, CDR2 SYGVNS. The CDR3 protein is CASSDQAVSPFHEQYF. CDR3 nucleotides: TGTGCCAGCAGTGATCAAGCGGTGTCACCCTTCCACGAGCAGTACTTC.

This clone was seen once. This chain links TRBV9 with TRBJ2-7, with 7 bases lining up with TRBD2. The J segment lost 7 bases and the V segment lost 3 bases, leaving 16 bases of the junction unmatched. CDR1 is SGDLS and CDR2 is YYNGEE in the germline V gene. The CDR3 loop spans 16 amino acids. The CDR3 is CASSATLLTSSGEQYF. The CDR3 nucleotides are TGTGCCAGCAGCGCCACCTTATTGACTAGCTCGGGGGAGCAGTACTTC.

The chain carries TRBV7-2 and TRBJ1-2; TRBD1 matches 7 bases. Unmatched junction bases numbered 5, after V lost 5 bases and J lost 5 bases. Per germline, CDR1 SGHTA and CDR2 FQGNSA. The CDR3 runs to 13 residues. The CDR3 loop reads CASSPQGQYGYTF. CDR3 nucleotide sequence: TGTGCCAGCAGCCCACAGGGGCAGTATGGCTACACCTTC.

The V call is TRBV10-2, the J call TRBJ2-2; TRBD2 might be the D (7 bases). Per the germline V gene, CDR1 is WSHSY and CDR2 is SAAADI. The CDR3 runs 16 residues. V dropped 0 bases and J dropped 9 bases, with 17 bases sitting between them. The CDR3 region has the DNA TGCGCCAGCAGTGAGTCTCGGGGGGCAGTGATTAGGGAGCTGTTTTTT. Encoded protein: CASSESRGAVIRELFF.

This clone was counted a single time. The genes are TRBV10-3 and TRBJ1-1; D ambiguous. The V gene lost 7 bases and the J gene lost 0 bases, with 6 bases spanning the gap. The germline gives CDR1 ENHRY, CDR2 SYGVKD. The length of the CDR3 is 12 residues. The CDR3 DNA follows: TGTGCCATCAAGGAGTTGAACACTGAAGCTTTCTTT. Amino acid sequence: CAIKELNTEAFF.

The count of this clone is one. The chain links TRBV19 to TRBJ1-4; D remains ambiguous. The germline V gene encodes CDR1 LNHDA and CDR2 SQIVND (reference sequence). The CDR3 covers 15 residues. Between the trimmed V and J ends, which lost 6 bases and 0 bases, there was a span of 11 bases. This CDR3 is CASREGGATNEKLFF. The CDR3 DNA reads TGTGCCAGTAGAGAAGGCGGCGCAACTAATGAAAAACTGTTTTTT. Variable domain in full (rest from reference TRBV19 and TRBJ1-4): DGGITQSPKYLFRKEGQNVTLSCEQNLNHDAMYWYRQDPGQGLRLIYYSQIVNDFQKGDIAEGYSVSREKKESFPLTVTSAQKNPTAFYLCASREGGATNEKLFFGSGTQLSVL.

The gene calls are TRBV5-1 and TRBJ1-1, with D unresolved. The CDR3 runs 16 residues. With 2 bases removed from V and 0 bases from J, the gap between germline ends came to 14 bases. Looked up from germline, CDR1 is SGHRS and CDR2 is YFSETQ. The CDR3 DNA is TGCGCCAGCAGCTTCAGAGGGCGAGGAATGAACACTGAAGCTTTCTTT. Encoded protein: CASSFRGRGMNTEAFF.

This rearrangement joins TRBV6-1 to TRBJ1-2; a weak D match, TRBD1 (5 bases). CDR3 length: 15 residues. Germline CDR1 reads MNHNS; CDR2 reads SASEGT. V was clipped by 0 bases and J by 5 bases, with 13 bases between them. DNA of the CDR3: TGTGCCAGCAGTGAAGCCGTTCAGGGTGGTTATGGCTACACCTTC. As protein: CASSEAVQGGYGYTF.

J is TRBJ2-7 and V is TRBV18; 9 nucleotides match TRBD1. Germline CDR1 reads KGHSH; CDR2 reads LQKENI. The V segment lost 0 bases and the J segment 2 bases; nucleotides outside the gene matches: 5. The CDR3 consists of 16 residues. The DNA for the CDR3 is TGTGCCAGCTCACCACCCTTGGGACAGGGAACCTACGAGCAGTACTTC. Encoded protein: CASSPPLGQGTYEQYF.

The chain uses TRBV27 and TRBJ2-7, with 10 bases matching TRBD1. V lost 5 bases, J lost 0 bases, and 4 bases stayed unmatched. Germline values: CDR1 MNHEY, CDR2 SMNVEV (reference sequence). The CDR3 is 15 residues long. Written as DNA, the CDR3 is TGTGCCAGCAGTACGTGGACAGGGGGCTCCTACGAGCAGTACTTC. This translates into CASSTWTGGSYEQYF.

This chain uses TRBV7-2 with TRBJ2-7; the match to TRBD1 covers 11 bases. The CDR3 has 15 residues. V trimming: 5 bases; J trimming: 4 bases; junction bases outside the gene matches: 7. From germline, CDR1 is SGHTA and CDR2 FQGNSA. As DNA, the CDR3 is TGTGCCAGCAGCGTCAGAGGACAGGGGGCATACGAGCAGTACTTC. Residues: CASSVRGQGAYEQYF.